The source of this TCR beta chain is a study of cytomegalovirus exposure and HLA in healthy donors. Whole-study findings and limits: V- and J-gene trimming in TCR beta was tied to a missense DCLRE1C variant by an analysis performed later. CMV serostatus was the only immune exposure information that was available.

The V gene end was trimmed by 6 bases and the J gene end by 3 bases; junction bases not matched to a gene: 7. The CDR3 length is 14 residues. As for this clone: Its cognate antigen is unknown.

Primers for the PCR totalled 60 Vbeta and 13 Jbeta. The data were produced by immunoSEQ multiplex PCR, yet TCRdb's version contains in-frame clones alone and is incomplete. The sample shows about 180,000 clones, around 75% of them seen only once. This chain uses TRBV23-1 with TRBJ1-2; TRBD1 aligns across 7 bases. TRBV23-1 is classed as an ORF, of uncertain function. The material sequenced was PBMCs. This receptor was taken from a male donor in good health and CMV-seronegative. CDR3 coding DNA: TGCGCCAGCAGACCCGACAGGGAAGACTATGGCTACACCTTC. As protein: CASRPDREDYGYTF.